A single sample is the source of the 5 T cell receptor beta chains below, sequenced in a study of blood T cell repertoires in COVID-19. Only in-frame clones appear in the TCRdb table, and some are missing; sequencing was by immunoSEQ multiplex PCR. The data show about 320,000 clones, 85% to 95% seen once. Sequenced material: PBMCs or T cells enriched from blood (not recorded which). The receptors here all came from a woman aged 30 to 39 who had been exposed to COVID-19.

V usage is TRBV6-5 and J usage is TRBJ2-5, with 9 bases identical to TRBD2. CDR3 length: 15 residues. Germline CDR1 reads MNHEY; CDR2 reads SVGAGI. J was trimmed by 7 bases and V by 2 bases; bases with no gene match: 8. The CDR3 reads CASSYMLAGDGTQYF. The CDR3 DNA sequence: TGTGCCAGCAGTTACATGTTAGCGGGGGATGGGACCCAGTACTTC.

This clone was counted ten times or more. The rearrangement links TRBV7-6 to TRBJ2-5, with D tentatively TRBD1 (5 bases). Trimming took off 0 bases at V and 7 bases at J, with 12 bases between the two ends. CDR3 size: 14 residues. Germline V gene sequence: CDR1 SGHVS, CDR2 FNYEAQ. The CDR3 DNA reads as TGTGCCAGCAGCTTAGCGCTGACAGAGGTGACCCAGTACTTC. This codes for CASSLALTEVTQYF.

The chain combines TRBV19 with TRBJ1-2, with 9 bases that match TRBD1. This CDR3 comprises 14 residues. Germline-derived CDR1 and CDR2 are LNHDA and SQIVND (reference sequence). Trimming at V came to 5 bases and at J to 4 bases, leaving 5 bases not matched to a gene. The CDR3 DNA follows: TGTGCCAGTAGTCCACAGGGGGCGGTCTATGGCTACACCTTC. Translated: CASSPQGAVYGYTF.

This sequence joins TRBV21-1 and TRBJ1-6; the table calls TRBD1, which could not be checked here. TRBV21-1 is a pseudogene locus. This CDR3 is built from 13 residues. The CDR3 region has the DNA TGTGCCAGCTGGACAGCGAATTGGCCACCCCTCCACTTT. Its translation: CASWTANWPPLHF.

The chain combines TRBV5-4 with TRBJ2-7; D remains ambiguous. Looked up from germline, CDR1 is SGHNT and CDR2 is YYREEE (reference sequence). V lost 1 base and J lost 0, with 8 bases in between. The CDR3 covers 14 residues. The CDR3 DNA sequence: TGTGCCAGCAGCTTGCCGGGTGCCTCCTACGAGCAGTACTTC. Its translation is CASSLPGASYEQYF.